This T cell receptor beta chain came from a study of shared clonotypes between healthy human individuals. In regard to this clone: Its antigen is undetermined.

General study points: Naive subsets typically showed greater estimated richness than memory subsets.

CDR3 length: 16 residues. Germline V lookup: CDR1 SGHRS, CDR2 YFSETQ. The V end was cut by 4 bases, the J end by 3 bases, with 19 bases between. The assay was run at deep level. In the original processing: Junction-only sequences without quality scores came from ImmunoSEQ, so filtering differed. The table came from immunoSEQ multiplex PCR; TCRdb's copy has only in-frame clones and leaves some out. D and trimming were read from the DNA, whereas the V and J calls and clone size are those reported in that table. Found here are some 1 million clones, 60% to 80% of them singletons; the top ten hold approximately 1.5%.

Source material: memory CD4+ T cells sorted from blood. Subset indicated: CD45RA-negative fraction. The chain couples TRBV5-1 to TRBJ1-1; a weak D match, TRBD1 (6 bases). The receptor was isolated from a young man in good health. CDR3 protein: CASSPGAGKGDTEAFF. The CDR3, as DNA: TGCGCCAGCAGCCCGGGGGCGGGAAAGGGGGACACTGAAGCTTTCTTT.